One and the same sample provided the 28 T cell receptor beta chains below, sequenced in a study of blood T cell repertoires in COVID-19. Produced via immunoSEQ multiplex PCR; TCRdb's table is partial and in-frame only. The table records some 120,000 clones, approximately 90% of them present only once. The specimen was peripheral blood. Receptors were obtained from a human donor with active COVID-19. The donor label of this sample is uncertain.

The CDR3 sequence: CASSAKTGGTDTQYF. The DNA of the CDR3 is TGCGCCAGCAGTGCCAAGACAGGGGGCACAGATACGCAGTATTTT. The chain couples TRBV10-1 to TRBJ2-3; 8 nucleotides align to TRBD1. The V gene's germline CDR1 is WNHNN and CDR2 SYGVQD (reference sequence). The V gene end was trimmed by 4 bases and the J gene end by 1 base; junction bases not matched to a gene: 4. The CDR3 extends over 15 amino acids.

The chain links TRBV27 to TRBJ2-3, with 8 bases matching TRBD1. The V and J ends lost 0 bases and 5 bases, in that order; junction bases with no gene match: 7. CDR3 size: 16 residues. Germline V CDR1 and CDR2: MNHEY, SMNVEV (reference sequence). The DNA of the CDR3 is TGTGCCAGCAGTTTATCGGGGGCAGGGGGCTTAGATACGCAGTATTTT. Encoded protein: CASSLSGAGGLDTQYF.

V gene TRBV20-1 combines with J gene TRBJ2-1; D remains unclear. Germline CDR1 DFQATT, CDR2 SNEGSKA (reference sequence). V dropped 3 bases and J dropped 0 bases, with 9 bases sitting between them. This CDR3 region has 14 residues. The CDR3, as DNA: TGCAGTGCTAGTACTCCTAGCTCCTACAATGAGCAGTTCTTC. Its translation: CSASTPSSYNEQFF.

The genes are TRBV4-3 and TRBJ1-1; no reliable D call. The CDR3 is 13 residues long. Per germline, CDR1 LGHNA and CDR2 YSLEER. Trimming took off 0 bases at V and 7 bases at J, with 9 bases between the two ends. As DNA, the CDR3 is TGCGCCAGCAGCCAAGATAGAGGTAATGAAGCTTTCTTT. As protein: CASSQDRGNEAFF.

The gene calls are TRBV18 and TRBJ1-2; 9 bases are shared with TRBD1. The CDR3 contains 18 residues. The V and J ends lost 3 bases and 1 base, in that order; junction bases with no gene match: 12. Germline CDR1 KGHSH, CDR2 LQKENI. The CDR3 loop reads CASSPGTGRHGINYGYTF. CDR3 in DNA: TGTGCCAGCTCACCTGGGACAGGGCGCCACGGGATTAACTATGGCTACACCTTC.

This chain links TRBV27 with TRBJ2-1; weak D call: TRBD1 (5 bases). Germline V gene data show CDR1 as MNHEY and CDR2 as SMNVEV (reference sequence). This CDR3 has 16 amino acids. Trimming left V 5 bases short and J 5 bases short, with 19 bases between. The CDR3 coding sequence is TGTGCCAGCAGTGACACGGCCGGCAGGGCTAACAATGAGCAGTTCTTC. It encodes CASSDTAGRANNEQFF.

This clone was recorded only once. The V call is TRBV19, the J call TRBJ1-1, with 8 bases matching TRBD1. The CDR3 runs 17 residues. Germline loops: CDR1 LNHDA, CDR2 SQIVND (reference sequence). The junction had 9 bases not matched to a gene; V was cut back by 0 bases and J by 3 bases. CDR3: CASSIDRWTGWDTEAFF. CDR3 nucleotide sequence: TGTGCCAGTAGTATAGACCGATGGACAGGGTGGGACACTGAAGCTTTCTTT.

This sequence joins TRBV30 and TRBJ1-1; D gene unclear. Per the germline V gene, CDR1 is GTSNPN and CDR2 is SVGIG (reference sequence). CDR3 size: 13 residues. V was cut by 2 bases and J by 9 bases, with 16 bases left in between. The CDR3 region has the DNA TGTGCCTGGAGTACCATTAACGGTGGGCAAGCTTTCTTT. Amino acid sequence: CAWSTINGGQAFF.

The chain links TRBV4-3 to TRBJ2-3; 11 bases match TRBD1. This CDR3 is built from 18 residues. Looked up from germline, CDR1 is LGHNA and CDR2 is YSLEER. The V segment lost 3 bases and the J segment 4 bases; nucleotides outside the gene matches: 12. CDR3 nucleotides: TGCGCCAGCAGCCAGGACGGACCGGGACAGGGGGTGGCAGATACGCAGTATTTT. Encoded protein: CASSQDGPGQGVADTQYF.

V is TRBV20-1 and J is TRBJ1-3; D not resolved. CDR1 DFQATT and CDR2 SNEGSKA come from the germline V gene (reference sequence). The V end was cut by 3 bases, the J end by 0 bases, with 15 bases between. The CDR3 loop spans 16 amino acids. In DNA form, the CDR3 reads TGCAGTGCTAGTGGGTCGGGTACGATCTCTGGAAACACCATATATTTT. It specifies CSASGSGTISGNTIYF.

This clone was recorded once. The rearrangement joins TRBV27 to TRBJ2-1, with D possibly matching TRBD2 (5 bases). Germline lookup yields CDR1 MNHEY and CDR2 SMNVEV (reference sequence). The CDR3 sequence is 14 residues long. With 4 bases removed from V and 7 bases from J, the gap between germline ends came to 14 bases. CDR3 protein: CASSSVYEGNEQFF. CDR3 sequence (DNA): TGTGCCAGCAGTTCAGTTTATGAGGGAAATGAGCAGTTCTTC.

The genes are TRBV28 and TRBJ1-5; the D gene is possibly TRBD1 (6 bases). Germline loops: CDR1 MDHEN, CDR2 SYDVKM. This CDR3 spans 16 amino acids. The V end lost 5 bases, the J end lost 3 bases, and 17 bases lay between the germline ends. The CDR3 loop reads CASSPPRQAINQPQHF. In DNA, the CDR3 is TGTGCCAGCAGTCCGCCCCGACAGGCCATCAATCAGCCCCAGCATTTT.

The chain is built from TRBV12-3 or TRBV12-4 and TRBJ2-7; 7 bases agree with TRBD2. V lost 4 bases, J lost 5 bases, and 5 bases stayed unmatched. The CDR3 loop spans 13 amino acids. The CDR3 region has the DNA TGTGCCAGCAGTTCGTTGGCGGGGGACGAGCAGTACTTC. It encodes CASSSLAGDEQYF.

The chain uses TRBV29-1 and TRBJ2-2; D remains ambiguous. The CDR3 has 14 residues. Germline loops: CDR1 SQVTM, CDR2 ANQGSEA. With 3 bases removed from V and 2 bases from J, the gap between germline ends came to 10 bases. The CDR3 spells CSVEAVSNTGELFF. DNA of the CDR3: TGCAGCGTTGAGGCCGTCAGTAACACCGGGGAGCTGTTTTTT.

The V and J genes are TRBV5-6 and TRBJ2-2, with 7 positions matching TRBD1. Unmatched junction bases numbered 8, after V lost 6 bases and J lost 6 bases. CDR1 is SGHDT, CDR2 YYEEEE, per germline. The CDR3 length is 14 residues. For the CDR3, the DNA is TGTGCCAGCAACCCGACAGGGTCCCCCGGGGAGCTGTTTTTT. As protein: CASNPTGSPGELFF.

CDR3 sequence: CASSQGSGDVSYNEQFF. The CDR3 DNA is TGTGCCAGCAGCCAGGGTAGCGGGGACGTTTCCTACAATGAGCAGTTCTTC. This chain uses TRBV14 with TRBJ2-1, with TRBD2 matching 8 bases. The CDR3 covers 17 residues. Losses at the gene ends were 3 bases for V and 1 base for J; bases not matched to a gene: 8. In germline, CDR1 is SGHDN, CDR2 FVKESK.

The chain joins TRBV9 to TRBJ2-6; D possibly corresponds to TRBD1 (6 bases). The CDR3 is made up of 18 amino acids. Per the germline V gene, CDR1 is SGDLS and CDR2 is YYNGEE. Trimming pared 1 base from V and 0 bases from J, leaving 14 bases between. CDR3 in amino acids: CASSVRSDSLSGANVLTF. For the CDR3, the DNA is TGTGCCAGCAGCGTACGGTCGGACAGCCTCTCTGGGGCCAACGTCCTGACTTTC.

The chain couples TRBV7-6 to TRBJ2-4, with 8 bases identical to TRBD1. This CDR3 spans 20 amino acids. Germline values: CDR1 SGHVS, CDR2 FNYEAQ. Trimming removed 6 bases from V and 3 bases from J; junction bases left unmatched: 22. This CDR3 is CASSSGTPQGASFGKNIQYF. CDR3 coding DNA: TGTGCCAGCAGTTCAGGAACGCCGCAGGGGGCCTCTTTTGGCAAAAACATTCAGTACTTC.

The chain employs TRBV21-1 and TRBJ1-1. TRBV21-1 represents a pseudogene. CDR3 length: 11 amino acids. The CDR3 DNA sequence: TGTGCCAGCAGCATCCGGAGACAAGCTTTCTTT. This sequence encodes CASSIRRQAFF.

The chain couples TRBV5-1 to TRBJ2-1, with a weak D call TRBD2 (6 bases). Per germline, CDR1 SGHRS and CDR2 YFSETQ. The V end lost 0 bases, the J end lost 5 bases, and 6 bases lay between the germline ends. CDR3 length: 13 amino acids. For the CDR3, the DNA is TGCGCCAGCAGCTTGGTAGCGGACAATGAGCAGTTCTTC. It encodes CASSLVADNEQFF.

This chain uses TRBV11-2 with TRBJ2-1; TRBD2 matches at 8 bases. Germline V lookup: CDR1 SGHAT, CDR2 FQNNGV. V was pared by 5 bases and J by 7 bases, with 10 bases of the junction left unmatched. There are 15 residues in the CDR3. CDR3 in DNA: TGTGCCAGCAGCCCACTCGGGACTAGTAATAATGAGCAGTTCTTC. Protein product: CASSPLGTSNNEQFF. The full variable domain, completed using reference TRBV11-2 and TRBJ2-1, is EAGVAQSPRYKIIEKRQSVAFWCNPISGHATLYWYQQILGQGPKLLIQFQNNGVVDDSQLPKDRFSAERLKGVDSTLKIQPAKLEDSAVYLCASSPLGTSNNEQFFGPGTRLTVL.

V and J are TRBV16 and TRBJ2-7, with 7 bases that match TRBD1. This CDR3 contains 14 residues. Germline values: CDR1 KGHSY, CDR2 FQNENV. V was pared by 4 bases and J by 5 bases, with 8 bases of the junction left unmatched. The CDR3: CASSPQDRLNEQYF. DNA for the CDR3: TGTGCCAGCAGCCCTCAGGACAGGCTAAACGAGCAGTACTTC. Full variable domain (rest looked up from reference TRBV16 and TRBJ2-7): GEEVAQTPKHLVRGEGQKAKLYCAPIKGHSYVFWYQQVLKNEFKFLISFQNENVFDETGMPKERFSAKCLPNSPCSLEIQATKLEDSAVYFCASSPQDRLNEQYFGPGTRLTVT.

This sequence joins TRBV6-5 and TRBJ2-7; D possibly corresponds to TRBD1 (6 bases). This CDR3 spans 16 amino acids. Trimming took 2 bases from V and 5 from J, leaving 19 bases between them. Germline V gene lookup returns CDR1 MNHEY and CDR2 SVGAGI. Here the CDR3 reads CASSYIKPTGAHEQYF. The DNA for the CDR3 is TGTGCCAGCAGTTACATAAAACCGACAGGAGCCCACGAGCAGTACTTC.

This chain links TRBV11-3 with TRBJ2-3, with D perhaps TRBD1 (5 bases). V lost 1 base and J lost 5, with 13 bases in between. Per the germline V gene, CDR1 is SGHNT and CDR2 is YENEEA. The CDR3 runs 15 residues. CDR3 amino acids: CASSLGVQEKDTQYF. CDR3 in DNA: TGTGCCAGCAGCTTAGGGGTACAGGAGAAAGATACGCAGTATTTT.

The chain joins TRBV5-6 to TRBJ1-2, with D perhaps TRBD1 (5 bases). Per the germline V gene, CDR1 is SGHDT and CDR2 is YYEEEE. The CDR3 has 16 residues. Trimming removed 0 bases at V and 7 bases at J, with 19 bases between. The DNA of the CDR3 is TGTGCCAGCAGCTTGGCCGAGGAAGGCAGGGTCGGTGGCTACACCTTC. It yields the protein CASSLAEEGRVGGYTF.

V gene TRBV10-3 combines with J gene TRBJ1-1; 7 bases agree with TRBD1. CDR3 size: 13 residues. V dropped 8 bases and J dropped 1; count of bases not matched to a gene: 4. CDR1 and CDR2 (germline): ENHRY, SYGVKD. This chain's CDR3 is CAIGGGRNTEAFF. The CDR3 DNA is TGTGCCATCGGAGGGGGCCGGAACACTGAAGCTTTCTTT.

The CDR3 DNA reads TGTGCCAGCAGCGTAGACCCTAGCGGGGGCCTTAGCACAGATACGCAGTATTTT. Amino acid sequence: CASSVDPSGGLSTDTQYF. This chain joins TRBV9 and TRBJ2-3; 10 positions agree with TRBD2. J was trimmed by 0 bases and V by 0 bases; bases with no gene match: 7. Per germline, CDR1 SGDLS and CDR2 YYNGEE. The CDR3 consists of 18 residues. Complete variable domain (other parts from reference TRBV9 and TRBJ2-3): DSGVTQTPKHLITATGQRVTLRCSPRSGDLSVYWYQQSLDQGLQFLIQYYNGEERAKGNILERFSAQQFPDLHSELNLSSLELGDSALYFCASSVDPSGGLSTDTQYFGPGTRLTVL.

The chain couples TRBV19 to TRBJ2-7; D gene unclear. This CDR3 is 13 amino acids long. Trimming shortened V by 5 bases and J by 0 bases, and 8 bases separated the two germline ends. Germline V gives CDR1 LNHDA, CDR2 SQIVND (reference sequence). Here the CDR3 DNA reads TGTGCCAGTAGTCCCCCCAGCTCCTACGAGCAGTACTTC. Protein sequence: CASSPPSSYEQYF.